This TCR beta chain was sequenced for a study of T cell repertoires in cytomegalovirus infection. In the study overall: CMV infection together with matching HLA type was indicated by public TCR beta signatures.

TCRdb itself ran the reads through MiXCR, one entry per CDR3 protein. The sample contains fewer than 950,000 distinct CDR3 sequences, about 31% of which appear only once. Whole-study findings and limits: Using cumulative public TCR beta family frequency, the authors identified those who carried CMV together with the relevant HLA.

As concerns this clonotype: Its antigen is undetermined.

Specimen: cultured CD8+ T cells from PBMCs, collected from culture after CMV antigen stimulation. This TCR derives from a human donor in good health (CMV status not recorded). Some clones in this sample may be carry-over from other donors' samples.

The CDR3 loop reads CASSNPTDNEKLFF. For the CDR3, the DNA is TGTGCCAGCAGTAACCCGACAGATAATGAAAAACTGTTTTTT. The V gene is TRBV6-5, the J gene TRBJ1-4; D might be TRBD1 (5 bases). The V and J ends lost 5 bases and 4 bases respectively, with 11 bases between them. This CDR3 spans 14 amino acids. Germline V gives CDR1 MNHEY, CDR2 SVGAGI.